This entry lists 26 T cell receptor beta chains sequenced from one sample in a study of response to subunit inactivated influenza vaccine. TCRdb independently ran MiXCR on the RT-PCR reads; one entry per CDR3 protein. This repertoire shows 610,000 or so distinct CDR3 sequences, 14% found once; its top ten account for around 10%. Sequencing used PBMCs from blood, obtained approximately 13 days after vaccination. These receptors all stem from a man in his fifties who received an inactivated influenza vaccine.

The gene calls are TRBV24-1 and TRBJ2-3; the D gene could be TRBD1 or TRBD2 (5 bases each). This CDR3 region has 15 residues. Germline V CDR1 and CDR2: KGHDR, SFDVKD. The V end lost 2 bases, the J end lost 0 bases, and 8 bases lay between the germline ends. CDR3 sequence: CATSDSGRSTDTQYF. The DNA of the CDR3 is TGTGCCACCAGTGATTCGGGGCGCAGCACAGATACGCAGTATTTT.

The chain has TRBV28 and TRBJ2-5; 7 positions match TRBD2. After removal of 6 bases from V and 7 bases from J, the junction contained 8 bases not matched to a gene. The CDR3 runs to 13 residues. In germline, CDR1 is MDHEN, CDR2 SYDVKM. This chain's CDR3 is CASSHGGRGTQYF. The CDR3, as DNA: TGTGCCAGCAGCCACGGCGGGAGAGGGACCCAGTACTTC.

This clonotype has just a few counts. This sequence joins TRBV12-3 or TRBV12-4 and TRBJ2-3; tentatively, D is TRBD1 or TRBD2 (5 bases each). Trimming shortened V by 3 bases and J by 4 bases, and 20 bases separated the two germline ends. The length of the CDR3 is 17 residues. The CDR3 loop is CASSFDGAIRGPDTQYF. CDR3 bases: TGTGCCAGCAGTTTTGATGGGGCTATAAGAGGGCCAGATACGCAGTATTTT.

This chain uses TRBV9 with TRBJ2-1, with 10 nucleotides matching TRBD2. After removal of 4 bases from V and 8 bases from J, the junction contained 18 bases not matched to a gene. The CDR3 has 18 residues. CDR1 and CDR2 (germline): SGDLS, YYNGEE. The CDR3 DNA reads as TGTGCCAGCAGCCCGAGAGGACGGACTAGCGGTCTTGTAGATGAGCAGTTCTTC. Amino acid sequence: CASSPRGRTSGLVDEQFF.

This chain links TRBV29-1 with TRBJ2-7; 10 bases fit TRBD1. CDR3 length: 12 amino acids. Germline CDR1 is SQVTM and CDR2 is ANQGSEA. J was trimmed by 6 bases and V by 7 bases; bases with no gene match: 6. CDR3 DNA sequence: TGCAGCGGTCTGACAGGGGGCTCCGAGCAGTACTTC. It specifies CSGLTGGSEQYF.

The V call is TRBV6-1, the J call TRBJ2-3; D is unresolved. CDR1 MNHNS and CDR2 SASEGT come from the germline V gene. This CDR3 contains 16 residues. Between the trimmed V and J ends, which lost 6 bases and 1 base, there was a span of 17 bases. CDR3 protein: CASSPVGVRRTDTQYF. CDR3 in DNA: TGTGCCAGCAGCCCCGTTGGCGTCAGACGCACAGATACGCAGTATTTT.

The chain uses TRBV2 and TRBJ1-5, with a weak D call TRBD1 (6 bases). Between the trimmed V and J ends, which lost 6 bases and 2 bases, there was a span of 14 bases. The CDR3 has 15 amino acids. In germline, CDR1 is SNHLY, CDR2 FYNNEI. The CDR3 sequence: CASSIGQMRNQPQHF. DNA for the CDR3: TGTGCCAGCAGCATAGGACAGATGCGCAATCAGCCCCAGCATTTT. Complete variable domain (other parts from reference TRBV2 and TRBJ1-5): EPEVTQTPSHQVTQMGQEVILRCVPISNHLYFYWYRQILGQKVEFLVSFYNNEISEKSEIFDDQFSVERPDGSNFTLKIRSTKLEDSAMYFCASSIGQMRNQPQHFGDGTRLSIL.

This clonotype was seen only a few times. This rearrangement joins TRBV28 to TRBJ1-4, with no clear D. Trimming shortened V by 6 bases and J by 4 bases, and 3 bases separated the two germline ends. The CDR3 spans 11 residues. CDR1 is MDHEN, CDR2 SYDVKM, per germline. The CDR3 bases are TGTGCCAGCAGCTATAATGAAAAACTGTTTTTT. Translation: CASSYNEKLFF.

This clonotype was counted only a few times. The chain has TRBV5-1 and TRBJ1-3, with D unclear. Germline lookup yields CDR1 SGHRS and CDR2 YFSETQ. The CDR3 runs to 15 residues. Trimming took off 0 bases at V and 0 bases at J, with 7 bases between the two ends. In DNA form, the CDR3 reads TGCGCCAGCAGCTTGGAGTCCTTCTCTGGAAACACCATATATTTT. The encoded protein is CASSLESFSGNTIYF. Full variable domain (outside the CDR3, taken from reference TRBV5-1 and TRBJ1-3): KAGVTQTPRYLIKTRGQQVTLSCSPISGHRSVSWYQQTPGQGLQFLFEYFSETQRNKGNFPGRFSGRQFSNSRSEMNVSTLELGDSALYLCASSLESFSGNTIYFGEGSWLTVV.

This chain connects TRBV3-1 to TRBJ2-7; 11 bases align to TRBD2. With 7 bases clipped from V and 3 bases from J, the junction kept 8 bases outside the gene matches. Germline V gene lookup returns CDR1 LGHDT and CDR2 YNNKEL (reference sequence). The CDR3 has 15 residues. The DNA of the CDR3 is TGTGCCAGCACCTTAGCGGGGGGGCCCTTCTACGAGCAGTACTTC. Translated: CASTLAGGPFYEQYF.

This clonotype has only a few counts. The chain is built from TRBV4-1 and TRBJ2-1, with D possibly being TRBD1 (6 bases). Looked up from germline, CDR1 is MGHRA and CDR2 is YSYEKL. Trimming pared 4 bases from V and 0 bases from J, leaving 10 bases between. The CDR3 covers 15 residues. The CDR3 loop reads CASSREGVSYNEQFF. The CDR3 nucleotides are TGCGCCAGCAGCCGAGAGGGGGTCTCCTACAATGAGCAGTTCTTC.

This clonotype was found a few times. This chain joins TRBV5-1 and TRBJ2-2; possibly TRBD1 for D (6 bases). Looked up from germline, CDR1 is SGHRS and CDR2 is YFSETQ. The V end lost 4 bases, the J end lost 3 bases, and 16 bases lay between the germline ends. The CDR3 loop spans 16 amino acids. The CDR3 region has the DNA TGCGCCAGCAGCGTGGATGGGGGCAGGGACACCGGGGAGCTGTTTTTT. This encodes CASSVDGGRDTGELFF.

This chain connects TRBV7-9 to TRBJ1-2; weak D call: TRBD1 (5 bases). Per germline, CDR1 SEHNR and CDR2 FQNEAQ (reference sequence). CDR3 length equals 16 residues. The V and J ends lost 8 bases and 1 base respectively, with 20 bases between them. The CDR3, as DNA: TGTGCCAGCGTCCTCTTTGGGACCGAAGATAACTATGGCTACACCTTC. This sequence encodes CASVLFGTEDNYGYTF.

This clonotype appeared a few times. The chain links TRBV4-1 to TRBJ2-7; TRBD2 is a possible D gene (5 bases). Looked up from germline, CDR1 is MGHRA and CDR2 is YSYEKL. V lost 4 bases, J lost 1 base, and 11 bases lay in between. The CDR3 extends over 14 amino acids. The CDR3 DNA follows: TGCGCCAGCAGCCCCGGGGAGTTGTCCTACGAGCAGTACTTC. It specifies CASSPGELSYEQYF.

The rearrangement links TRBV7-9 to TRBJ1-2; D is unclear. Looked up from germline, CDR1 is SEHNR and CDR2 is FQNEAQ (reference sequence). The V end was cut by 0 bases, the J end by 4 bases, with 9 bases between. This CDR3 has 14 residues. CDR3 region: CASSLAAVFYGYTF. The CDR3 region has the DNA TGTGCCAGCAGCTTAGCGGCAGTTTTCTATGGCTACACCTTC.

V and J are TRBV29-1 and TRBJ2-3; 10 positions agree with TRBD2. J gave up 3 bases and V 5 bases, and 26 bases lay outside the gene matches. CDR3 length: 21 residues. Germline lookup yields CDR1 SQVTM and CDR2 ANQGSEA. The CDR3 nucleotides read TGCAGCGTTTTCCCCCCAAGGCGATCTAGCGGGAGTAGGTTGGGGACAGATACGCAGTATTTT. Translating it yields CSVFPPRRSSGSRLGTDTQYF.

This clonotype came up a few times. This rearrangement joins TRBV4-1 to TRBJ1-6; TRBD1 aligns across 8 bases. V shed 6 bases and J 14 bases; nucleotides not matched to a gene: 6. Germline V gene data show CDR1 as MGHRA and CDR2 as YSYEKL. The CDR3 length is 12 residues. In DNA, the CDR3 is TGCGCCAGCAGTCGGGACAGGTTTACCCTCCACTTT. Encoded protein: CASSRDRFTLHF.

The chain couples TRBV7-6 to TRBJ2-1; TRBD2 agrees at 14 bases. This CDR3 comprises 16 residues. Unmatched junction bases numbered 8, after V lost 4 bases and J lost 9 bases. Germline CDR1 SGHVS, CDR2 FNYEAQ. CDR3 sequence (DNA): TGTGCCAGCAGCTCTCTGACTAGCGGGAGGGCCTTTGAGCAGTTCTTC. Encoded protein: CASSSLTSGRAFEQFF.

The chain couples TRBV6-1 to TRBJ2-2; weak D call: TRBD1 (6 bases). Trimming took 6 bases from V and 6 from J, leaving 14 bases between them. Germline assignment: CDR1 MNHNS and CDR2 SASEGT. This CDR3 is 14 amino acids long. The CDR3 DNA reads as TGTGCCAGCAGCGGACAGACCAGGGCCGGGGAGCTGTTTTTT. Encoded protein: CASSGQTRAGELFF.

The V gene is TRBV28, the J gene TRBJ2-7, with a weak D call TRBD2 (6 bases). This CDR3 is 14 amino acids long. CDR1 MDHEN and CDR2 SYDVKM come from the germline V gene. Trimming pared 5 bases from V and 0 bases from J, leaving 11 bases between. Here the CDR3 reads CASSPLDYSYEQYF. In DNA form, the CDR3 reads TGTGCCAGCAGTCCCCTGGACTACTCCTACGAGCAGTACTTC.

The chain carries TRBV20-1 and TRBJ2-2; D not resolved. Germline-derived CDR1 and CDR2 are DFQATT and SNEGSKA (reference sequence). There are 15 residues in the CDR3. V was cut by 4 bases and J by 2 bases, with 14 bases left in between. CDR3 in DNA: TGCAGTGCTACCTACCATACCGATAACACCGGGGAGCTGTTTTTT. Its protein product is CSATYHTDNTGELFF.

This chain connects TRBV6-2 or TRBV6-3 to TRBJ2-2, with D perhaps TRBD1 (5 bases). Germline lookup yields CDR1 MNHEY and CDR2 SVGEGT. This CDR3 has 13 amino acids. V was cut by 5 bases and J by 7 bases, with 11 bases left in between. The CDR3 coding sequence is TGTGCCAGCAGTACCAGGGTAAACGGGGAGCTGTTTTTT. Protein product: CASSTRVNGELFF.

Ten or more counts support this clonotype. The rearrangement joins TRBV20-1 to TRBJ2-3; 8 nucleotides align to TRBD2. Germline-derived CDR1 and CDR2 are DFQATT and SNEGSKA (reference sequence). V was pared by 5 bases and J by 4 bases, with 11 bases of the junction left unmatched. This CDR3 is 15 amino acids long. The CDR3 DNA reads as TGCAGTGCTTTCCGAGCGGGAGAGGGGGCAGATACGCAGTATTTT. This gives the protein CSAFRAGEGADTQYF.

The chain combines TRBV6-6 with TRBJ1-2; a weak D match, TRBD1 (5 bases). CDR3 length: 12 amino acids. From germline, CDR1 is MNHNY and CDR2 SVGAGI (reference sequence). The V and J ends lost 5 bases and 7 bases respectively, with 11 bases between them. The CDR3 DNA reads as TGTGCCAGCAGTGGGGGGTCTGGTGGCTACACCTTC. Protein sequence: CASSGGSGGYTF.

The chain links TRBV7-2 to TRBJ2-5; 8 bases map to TRBD2. This CDR3 has 15 amino acids. The ends lost 5 bases at V and 4 bases at J; junction bases unmatched: 9. In germline, CDR1 is SGHTA, CDR2 FQGNSA. Here the CDR3 DNA reads TGTGCCAGCAGCACCTTCGGACTAGCAGGAGAGACCCAGTACTTC. It yields the protein CASSTFGLAGETQYF. Complete variable domain (other parts from reference TRBV7-2 and TRBJ2-5): GAGVSQSPSNKVTEKGKDVELRCDPISGHTALYWYRQSLGQGLEFLIYFQGNSAPDKSGLPSDRFSAERTGGSVSTLTIQRTQQEDSAVYLCASSTFGLAGETQYFGPGTRLLVL.

This chain connects TRBV12-3 or TRBV12-4 to TRBJ2-7; 7 positions match TRBD1. The CDR3 extends over 14 amino acids. Trimming at V came to 1 base and at J to 5 bases, leaving 5 bases not matched to a gene. The CDR3 region has the DNA TGTGCCAGCAGTTTAGTTGCCAGGGGGAACGAGCAGTACTTC. The encoded protein is CASSLVARGNEQYF.